Listed below are T cell receptor beta chains from one sample, sequenced in a study of blood T cells in healthy people across ages. From the 5' RACE reads, TCRdb called clonotypes with MiXCR, one entry per CDR3 protein. The profile shows about 750,000 distinct CDR3 sequences, about 55% of them singletons. The sample taken for sequencing was blood. All receptors come from a man older than 75 in good health. The conserved cysteine and the conserved F or W are not part of the CDR3 here.

j_gene: TRBJ1-2; v_gene: TRBV4-1; CDR3aa: ASSQVGTDEFWDGYT
j_gene: -; v_gene: TRBV7-2; CDR3aa: ASSLVAAPAETQY
j_gene: TRBJ1-2; v_gene: TRBV20-1; CDR3aa: SARTGTANGYT
j_gene: TRBJ1-2; v_gene: TRBV27; CDR3aa: ASSPTGVYGYT
j_gene: TRBJ1-5; v_gene: TRBV20-1; CDR3aa: SAPGTGGGGNQPQH
j_gene: TRBJ1-2; v_gene: TRBV6-1; CDR3aa: ASSEFPSANYGYT
j_gene: TRBJ2-3; v_gene: TRBV2; CDR3aa: ASSVTGPGTQY
j_gene: TRBJ2-3; v_gene: TRBV20-1; CDR3aa: SAHSGGRGTDTQY
j_gene: TRBJ2-1; v_gene: TRBV12-5; CDR3aa: ASGPLSTGGSNEQF
j_gene: TRBJ1-2; v_gene: TRBV12-3/TRBV12-4; CDR3aa: ASSSRQVSGYT